Given below is one T cell receptor (beta chain) in context. As yet, its antigen is unknown. This sample was included in a study of graft-versus-host responses after intestinal transplantation. Study information: Transplantation in recipients was multivisceral, liver-intestinal, or isolated intestinal. For two to four years after anti-thymocyte globulin induction, all recipients took tacrolimus and steroids.

Overall study findings and caveats: Recipient-marrow GvH clones were detected, some having first appeared in ileum or blood. Allograft graft-versus-host to host-versus-graft clonal ratios ran high in patients with graft-donor T cell macrochimerism.

TCRdb keeps only in-frame clones here, not all; method: immunoSEQ multiplex PCR. The sample lists 150,000 or so clones, about nine tenths occurring once. The V segment lost 2 bases and the J segment 3 bases; nucleotides outside the gene matches: 9. Germline V lookup: CDR1 SGHTA, CDR2 FQGNSA. The CDR3 has 16 residues. The sample consisted of unstimulated CD4+ T cells sorted from spleen or lymph node cells, taken before intestinal transplant. The receptor was derived from a human donor who received an intestinal transplant. The chain carries TRBV7-2 and TRBJ1-2, with 7 nucleotides matching TRBD1. For the CDR3, the DNA is TGTGCCAGCAGCTTATCCCTGACAGGGAGACACTATGGCTACACCTTC. Its translation: CASSLSLTGRHYGYTF.